Shown below are 6 T cell receptor beta chains from a single sample sequenced in a study of cytomegalovirus exposure and HLA in healthy donors. Amplification used 60 Vbeta primers and 13 Jbeta primers. The repertoire was sequenced with immunoSEQ multiplex PCR; TCRdb's copy has only in-frame clones and lacks some. In the table there are fewer than 200,000 clones, 80% to 90% of which are singletons. Specimen: PBMCs. The receptors here all came from a young woman in good health and CMV-seronegative.

The rearrangement uses TRBV7-9 and TRBJ2-7, with 8 bases that match TRBD1. This CDR3 comprises 14 residues. Germline CDR1 and CDR2: SEHNR and FQNEAQ (reference sequence). Trimming took 5 bases from V and 2 from J; bases not matched to a gene: 5. CDR3 region: CASSETGVPYEQYF. CDR3 nucleotides: TGTGCCAGCAGCGAGACAGGGGTTCCCTACGAGCAGTACTTC.

This clone was counted a single time. This chain links TRBV27 with TRBJ1-2; 7 bases are a match to TRBD1. The V gene end was trimmed by 0 bases and the J gene end by 0 bases; junction bases not matched to a gene: 4. Germline lookup yields CDR1 MNHEY and CDR2 SMNVEV (reference sequence). The CDR3 is 16 residues long. Here the CDR3 reads CASSLSGQGANYGYTF. For the CDR3, the DNA is TGTGCCAGCAGTTTATCGGGGCAGGGGGCTAACTATGGCTACACCTTC.

CDR3 DNA sequence: TGTGCCAGCAGTGAAGAGCGGCCCGGGAAACTGTTTTTT. Its protein product is CASSEERPGKLFF. V gene TRBV2 combines with J gene TRBJ1-4, with no clear D. The CDR3 has 13 amino acids. The V and J ends lost 1 base and 11 bases respectively, with 11 bases between them. CDR1 is SNHLY, CDR2 FYNNEI, per germline.

This clone showed up just once. This chain joins TRBV29-1 and TRBJ2-1; TRBD2 agrees at 14 bases. In germline, CDR1 is SQVTM, CDR2 ANQGSEA. V shed 3 bases and J 2 bases; nucleotides not matched to a gene: 3. The CDR3 is 16 residues long. CDR3 nucleotides: TGCAGCGTTGACGGGACTAGCGGGAGACCCTACAATGAGCAGTTCTTC. Protein product: CSVDGTSGRPYNEQFF.

V and J are TRBV27 and TRBJ1-1, with a tentative D call TRBD1 (5 bases). This CDR3 is built from 15 residues. The germline V and J ends were trimmed by 3 bases and 5 bases, with 16 bases remaining between them. The germline V gene encodes CDR1 MNHEY and CDR2 SMNVEV (reference sequence). The CDR3 is CASSFVWGADTEAFF. The CDR3 coding sequence is TGTGCCAGCAGTTTTGTCTGGGGCGCCGATACTGAAGCTTTCTTT.

Worth noting for this clone: One end of the junction is discordant with germline, which a read error may explain. The chain recombines TRBV7-9 with TRBJ2-1; 10 nucleotides line up with TRBD2. Germline assignment: CDR1 SEHNR and CDR2 FQNEAQ (reference sequence). CDR3 length: 16 residues. The CDR3 sequence: CSSSLISGRAYNEQFF. The DNA of the CDR3 is TGTTCCAGCAGCTTAATAAGCGGGAGGGCGTACAATGAGCAGTTCTTC.